The 22 T cell receptor beta chains below were found in one sample sequenced in a study of cytomegalovirus exposure and HLA in healthy donors. The PCR used 60 Vbeta and 13 Jbeta primers. Profiled with immunoSEQ multiplex PCR; TCRdb holds only in-frame clones, not every one. Of 120,000 to 150,000 clones in the sample, about 79% were seen once. Sequences were obtained from PBMCs. These receptors were obtained from a male donor in good health and CMV-seronegative.

This clone showed up just a few times. V is TRBV5-4 and J is TRBJ1-1; no clear D gene. Per germline, CDR1 SGHNT and CDR2 YYREEE (reference sequence). Trimming pared 1 base from V and 4 bases from J, leaving 11 bases between. The CDR3 is 14 residues long. CDR3: CASSLSRGSTEAFF. The DNA of the CDR3 is TGTGCCAGCAGCTTGAGCAGAGGAAGCACTGAAGCTTTCTTT. Full variable domain (remainder filled in from reference TRBV5-4 and TRBJ1-1): ETGVTQSPTHLIKTRGQQVTLRCSSQSGHNTVSWYQQALGQGPQFIFQYYREEENGRGNFPPRFSGLQFPNYSSELNVNALELDDSALYLCASSLSRGSTEAFFGQGTRLTVV.

This clone came up a few times. The V and J genes are TRBV6-5 and TRBJ1-1, with D unresolved. Germline CDR1 MNHEY, CDR2 SVGAGI. V was clipped by 4 bases and J by 1 base, with 7 bases between them. This CDR3 has 13 amino acids. The chain's CDR3 is CASSLTANTEAFF. DNA of the CDR3: TGTGCCAGCAGTTTAACAGCGAACACTGAAGCTTTCTTT.

In the case of this clone: Other DNA sequences within the sample encode an identical CDR3. The rearrangement joins TRBV19 to TRBJ1-1, with 10 bases identical to TRBD1. Germline V gives CDR1 LNHDA, CDR2 SQIVND (reference sequence). This CDR3 region has 14 residues. Trimming cost V 3 bases and J 4 bases; bases outside gene matches: 2. The CDR3 spells CASSMGQGFTEAFF. The CDR3 DNA reads as TGTGCCAGTAGTATGGGACAGGGGTTCACTGAAGCTTTCTTT.

The genes are TRBV18 and TRBJ1-1; TRBD1 aligns across 9 bases. With 1 base clipped from V and 0 bases from J, the junction kept 9 bases outside the gene matches. Germline V gene sequence: CDR1 KGHSH, CDR2 LQKENI. This CDR3 is 18 amino acids long. CDR3 bases: TGTGCCAGCTCACCACTCACGGGACAGGGTAGGATGAACACTGAAGCTTTCTTT. Translation gives CASSPLTGQGRMNTEAFF.

This clone was detected only a few times. The chain couples TRBV9 to TRBJ1-3; 8 nucleotides line up with TRBD1. Germline CDR1 SGDLS, CDR2 YYNGEE. The V and J ends lost 3 bases and 4 bases, in that order; junction bases with no gene match: 6. This CDR3 contains 15 residues. The CDR3 nucleotides read TGTGCCAGCAGCGGGACAGGGTTGGAAGGAAACACCATATATTTT. This gives the protein CASSGTGLEGNTIYF.

The V and J genes are TRBV7-2 and TRBJ2-1; 8 nucleotides agree with TRBD2. J gave up 4 bases and V 5 bases, and 7 bases lay outside the gene matches. This CDR3 is 15 amino acids long. CDR1 SGHTA and CDR2 FQGNSA come from the germline V gene. The CDR3 DNA reads TGTGCCAGCAGCCGACAAGCGGGAGTGTACAATGAGCAGTTCTTC. The encoded protein is CASSRQAGVYNEQFF.

V usage is TRBV25-1 and J usage is TRBJ1-2; the D gene is possibly TRBD1 (5 bases). The CDR3 spans 13 residues. V gave up 2 bases and J gave up 8 bases, with 12 bases separating them. From germline, CDR1 is MGHDK and CDR2 SYGVNS. CDR3 sequence reads: CASSEGARGGYTF. As DNA, the CDR3 is TGTGCCAGCAGTGAAGGGGCCCGAGGCGGCTACACCTTC.

This clone was picked up one time. The gene calls are TRBV4-2 and TRBJ1-2; 8 nucleotides match TRBD1. The V gene end was trimmed by 4 bases and the J gene end by 6 bases; junction bases not matched to a gene: 7. The CDR3 has 14 residues. Germline CDR1 LGHNA, CDR2 YNFKEQ. The chain's CDR3 is CASSRGQGPNGYTF. The DNA of the CDR3 is TGTGCCAGCAGCCGAGGACAGGGACCTAATGGCTACACCTTC.

The chain links TRBV6-5 to TRBJ1-4; no reliable D call. CDR1 MNHEY and CDR2 SVGAGI come from the germline V gene. The CDR3 sequence is 12 residues long. Deletions cut 7 bases from V and 8 bases from J, with 11 bases between. Here the CDR3 DNA reads TGTGCCAGCACCCTACTCGGGGAAAAACTGTTTTTT. As protein: CASTLLGEKLFF.

The chain has TRBV7-9 and TRBJ1-1, with D possibly TRBD1 on 5 matching bases. This CDR3 region has 12 residues. The V gene lost 1 base and the J gene lost 10 bases, with 10 bases spanning the gap. Germline-derived CDR1 and CDR2 are SEHNR and FQNEAQ (reference sequence). CDR3 amino acids: CASSLDGGLAFF. As DNA, the CDR3 is TGTGCCAGCAGCTTAGACGGGGGTCTAGCTTTCTTT.

The J gene is TRBJ1-1, the V gene TRBV6-5, with D uncertain. The CDR3 loop spans 12 amino acids. V lost 5 bases to trimming and J lost 5 bases, with 9 bases between them. Germline V gives CDR1 MNHEY, CDR2 SVGAGI. The DNA for the CDR3 is TGTGCCAGCAGTCGGATCGGGACTGAAGCTTTCTTT. Its translation is CASSRIGTEAFF.

V usage is TRBV7-9 and J usage is TRBJ1-2, with 9 bases fitting TRBD1. The CDR3 sequence is 17 residues long. Germline V gives CDR1 SEHNR, CDR2 FQNEAQ (reference sequence). Trimming removed 0 bases from V and 3 bases from J; junction bases left unmatched: 8. The CDR3 sequence is CASSLALTGTGYYGYTF. The CDR3 nucleotides read TGTGCCAGCAGCTTAGCCCTTACCGGGACAGGGTACTATGGCTACACCTTC.

The chain carries TRBV7-9 and TRBJ2-7; 10 bases map to TRBD1. The CDR3 length is 15 residues. The V gene's germline CDR1 is SEHNR and CDR2 FQNEAQ (reference sequence). The ends lost 4 bases at V and 8 bases at J; junction bases unmatched: 11. DNA of the CDR3: TGTGCCAGCAGCTCTCCGGGACAGGGGATACACAAGCAGTACTTC. This encodes CASSSPGQGIHKQYF. The full variable domain, rest sourced from reference TRBV7-9 and TRBJ2-7, is DTGVSQNPRHKITKRGQNVTFRCDPISEHNRLYWYRQTLGQGPEFLTYFQNEAQLEKSRLLSDRFSAERPKGSFSTLEIQRTEQGDSAMYLCASSSPGQGIHKQYFGPGTRLTVT.

The chain recombines TRBV5-1 with TRBJ1-3, with D uncertain. CDR3 size: 15 residues. Trimming removed 7 bases at V and 0 bases at J, with 14 bases between. The germline CDR1 and CDR2 sequences are SGHRS and YFSETQ. CDR3 DNA sequence: TGCGCCAGCCGCGTAGACTTTTTCTCTGGAAACACCATATATTTT. This translates into CASRVDFFSGNTIYF.

This chain joins TRBV9 and TRBJ2-3; D remains unclear. The CDR3 has 14 amino acids. V lost 0 bases, J lost 2 bases, and 7 bases lay in between. From germline, CDR1 is SGDLS and CDR2 YYNGEE. In nucleotides, the CDR3 is TGTGCCAGCAGCGTAGTGCAGGACACAGATACGCAGTATTTT. It codes for CASSVVQDTDTQYF.

The V call is TRBV13, the J call TRBJ2-1, with 10 bases aligning to TRBD1. The length of the CDR3 is 16 residues. V gave up 5 bases and J gave up 7 bases; unmatched junction bases: 11. The V gene's germline CDR1 is PRHDT and CDR2 FYEKMQ (reference sequence). The CDR3 protein is CASSRMGQGRKNEQFF. As DNA, the CDR3 is TGTGCCAGCAGCAGGATGGGACAGGGGAGGAAAAATGAGCAGTTCTTC.

The sample holds one count of this clone. CDR3 protein: CASRDRVTNEKLFF. CDR3 nucleotide sequence: TGTGCCAGTAGGGACAGGGTAACTAATGAAAAACTGTTTTTT. The J gene is TRBJ1-4, the V gene TRBV19, with 8 bases that match TRBD1. The CDR3 has 14 residues. Germline values: CDR1 LNHDA, CDR2 SQIVND (reference sequence). V lost 6 bases, J lost 1 base, and 1 base stayed unmatched.

The table lists this clone with a count of one. The rearrangement uses TRBV5-1 and TRBJ1-1, with a tentative D call TRBD1 (5 bases). The length of the CDR3 is 14 residues. The V end was cut by 3 bases, the J end by 0 bases, with 9 bases between. Germline-derived CDR1 and CDR2 are SGHRS and YFSETQ. The CDR3 here is CASSSGLMNTEAFF. The CDR3 DNA sequence: TGCGCCAGCAGCTCGGGACTGATGAACACTGAAGCTTTCTTT. Supplemented by reference TRBV5-1 and TRBJ1-1, the full variable domain reads KAGVTQTPRYLIKTRGQQVTLSCSPISGHRSVSWYQQTPGQGLQFLFEYFSETQRNKGNFPGRFSGRQFSNSRSEMNVSTLELGDSALYLCASSSGLMNTEAFFGQGTRLTVV.

In this sample, this clone turned up once. The gene calls are TRBV5-6 and TRBJ2-1, with TRBD2 identical over 14 bases. Unmatched junction bases numbered 6, after V lost 4 bases and J lost 3 bases. CDR1 and CDR2 from the germline V gene are SGHDT and YYEEEE. The length of the CDR3 is 17 residues. The CDR3 DNA sequence: TGTGCCAGCAGCCGGACGACTAGCGGGAGGGTCTACAATGAGCAGTTCTTC. As protein: CASSRTTSGRVYNEQFF. The full variable domain, with the rest looked up from reference TRBV5-6 and TRBJ2-1, is DAGVTQSPTHLIKTRGQQVTLRCSPKSGHDTVSWYQQALGQGPQFIFQYYEEEERQRGNFPDRFSGHQFPNYSSELNVNALLLGDSALYLCASSRTTSGRVYNEQFFGPGTRLTVL.

Only a few counts were recorded for this clone. This chain links TRBV9 with TRBJ1-1, with D hard to call. V shed 4 bases and J shed 4 bases, with 17 bases lying between them. This CDR3 contains 15 residues. In germline, CDR1 is SGDLS, CDR2 YYNGEE. The CDR3 reads CASSSAVLVGTEAFF. CDR3 bases: TGTGCCAGCAGCTCCGCTGTGCTTGTCGGCACTGAAGCTTTCTTT.

The chain recombines TRBV5-5 with TRBJ1-2; 8 bases are shared with TRBD1. CDR1 SGHKS and CDR2 YYEKEE come from the germline V gene (reference sequence). V lost 2 bases, J lost 4 bases, and 1 base stayed unmatched. This CDR3 has 13 residues. The chain's CDR3 is CASSLDRGYGYTF. The CDR3 DNA reads TGTGCCAGCAGCTTAGACAGGGGCTATGGCTACACCTTC.

The chain employs TRBV7-9 and TRBJ1-5; possible D gene TRBD1, 5 bases. CDR1 and CDR2 from the germline V gene are SEHNR and FQNEAQ (reference sequence). The CDR3 sequence is 17 residues long. The germline V and J ends were trimmed by 3 bases and 0 bases, with 15 bases remaining between them. The chain's CDR3 is CASSLTAQGYSNQPQHF. In DNA form, the CDR3 reads TGTGCCAGCAGCTTGACCGCGCAGGGATATAGCAATCAGCCCCAGCATTTT.